This T cell receptor (beta chain) came from a study of blood T cell repertoires in COVID-19. At the level of the study: There were acute and convalescent COVID-19 samples, and they came from the United States, Italy and Spain. T cells, B-cell-depleted T cells, or PBMCs supplied cDNA or gDNA.

V dropped 10 bases and J dropped 7; count of bases not matched to a gene: 9. CDR3 length equals 12 residues. The germline V gene has CDR1 MDHEN and CDR2 SYDVKM. This table comes from immunoSEQ multiplex PCR, and its TCRdb copy is limited to in-frame clones, with some not included. The data hold some 200,000 clones, with around 89% observed a single time. This chain links TRBV28 with TRBJ1-2, with 7 bases that match TRBD1. The sample comprised peripheral blood. The source of this sequence is a man in his 70s with acute or convalescent COVID-19. The CDR3 bases are TGTGCCATCCCCGAGGGGGCTGGTGGCTACACCTTC. The encoded protein is CAIPEGAGGYTF.